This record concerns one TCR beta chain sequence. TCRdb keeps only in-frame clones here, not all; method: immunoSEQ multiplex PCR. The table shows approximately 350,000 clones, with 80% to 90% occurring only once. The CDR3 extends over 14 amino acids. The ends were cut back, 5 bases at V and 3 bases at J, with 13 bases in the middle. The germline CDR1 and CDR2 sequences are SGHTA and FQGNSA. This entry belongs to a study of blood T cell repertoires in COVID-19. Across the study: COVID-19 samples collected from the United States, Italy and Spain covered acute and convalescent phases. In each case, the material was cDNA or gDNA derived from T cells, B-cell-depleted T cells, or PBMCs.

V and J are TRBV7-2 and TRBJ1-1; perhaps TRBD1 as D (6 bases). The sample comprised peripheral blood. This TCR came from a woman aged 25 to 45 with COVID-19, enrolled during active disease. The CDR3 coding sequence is TGTGCCAGCAGCCGCGGACAGCAAGACACTGAAGCTTTCTTT. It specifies CASSRGQQDTEAFF.